These 9 T cell receptor beta chains share one sample of origin, sequenced in a study of CD8 T cells in Susac syndrome. Random hexamers were used to reverse transcribe about 0.5 to 1 ug of RNA. TCRdb independently ran MiXCR on the immunoSEQ multiplex PCR reads; one entry per CDR3 protein. The table shows 100,000 to 150,000 distinct CDR3 sequences, with around 94% occurring only once. The sample comprised CD8+ T cells from PBMCs. The receptor source for this set is a human donor with Susac syndrome.

The CDR3 protein is CASSEPGLAGLVEQYF. The CDR3 DNA sequence: TGTGCCAGCAGTGAGCCCGGACTAGCGGGATTGGTCGAGCAGTACTTC. The chain uses TRBV25-1 and TRBJ2-7, with 12 bases that match TRBD2. This CDR3 spans 16 amino acids. V lost 3 bases and J lost 6; bases outside the gene matches: 9. The germline gives CDR1 MGHDK, CDR2 SYGVNS.

This sequence joins TRBV7-2 and TRBJ1-6; D not certain. Trimming cost V 6 bases and J 7 bases, with 4 bases left between them. Germline V gives CDR1 SGHTA, CDR2 FQGNSA. The CDR3 length is 11 residues. The CDR3 here is CASRVNSPLHF. CDR3 nucleotide sequence: TGTGCCAGCAGAGTAAATTCACCCCTCCACTTT.

This chain joins TRBV6-5 and TRBJ2-2; either TRBD1 or TRBD2 may fit D (5 bases each). Germline-derived CDR1 and CDR2 are MNHEY and SVGAGI. Trimming pared 6 bases from V and 6 bases from J, leaving 8 bases between. This CDR3 has 12 residues. The CDR3 loop reads CASRRGAGELFF. CDR3 nucleotides: TGTGCCAGCAGGAGGGGCGCCGGGGAGCTGTTTTTT.

The chain joins TRBV6-5 to TRBJ1-1, with D unclear. CDR1 and CDR2 from the germline V gene are MNHEY and SVGAGI. There are 15 residues in the CDR3. The germline V and J ends were trimmed by 8 bases and 0 bases, with 16 bases remaining between them. The CDR3 nucleotides read TGTGCCAGCGGGAAACAGCGGGTACTGAACACTGAAGCTTTCTTT. It is translated as CASGKQRVLNTEAFF.

The V call is TRBV4-2, the J call TRBJ2-5, with a possible D match to TRBD2 (6 bases). Germline assignment: CDR1 LGHNA and CDR2 YNFKEQ. V lost 3 bases and J 1 base, leaving 15 bases between the germline ends. The CDR3 has 16 amino acids. CDR3 nucleotide sequence: TGTGCCAGCAGCCAGCCCCCCGGGGAGGCCCAAGAGACCCAGTACTTC. It yields the protein CASSQPPGEAQETQYF.

V usage is TRBV28 and J usage is TRBJ2-6; the match to TRBD2 covers 11 bases. This CDR3 is built from 17 residues. V shed 5 bases and J 0 bases; nucleotides not matched to a gene: 3. Germline CDR1 MDHEN, CDR2 SYDVKM. CDR3: CASSMLAGGSGANVLTF. The CDR3 DNA sequence: TGTGCCAGCAGTATGCTAGCGGGGGGCTCTGGGGCCAACGTCCTGACTTTC.

The rearrangement links TRBV7-9 to TRBJ2-7, with TRBD2 identical over 7 bases. Per the germline V gene, CDR1 is SEHNR and CDR2 is FQNEAQ (reference sequence). The CDR3 is made up of 14 amino acids. The trim removed 3 bases at V and 8 bases at J, leaving 10 bases unmatched. DNA of the CDR3: TGTGCCAGCAGCTTTCCGGCTAGCGGAGAGAAGCAGTACTTC. This encodes CASSFPASGEKQYF.

This chain links TRBV3-1 with TRBJ2-7; 12 bases are a match to TRBD2. The junction had 8 bases not matched to a gene; V was cut back by 1 base and J by 1 base. Germline V CDR1 and CDR2: LGHDT, YNNKEL (reference sequence). CDR3 length equals 18 residues. The CDR3 protein is CASSQATTSGSRSYEQYF. The CDR3 nucleotides are TGTGCCAGCAGCCAAGCGACGACTAGCGGGAGTCGGTCCTACGAGCAGTACTTC.

This chain links TRBV5-6 with TRBJ1-6; D is possibly TRBD1 (6 bases). V was clipped by 4 bases and J by 9 bases, with 17 bases between them. This CDR3 is built from 15 residues. The germline gives CDR1 SGHDT, CDR2 YYEEEE. The CDR3 DNA follows: TGTGCCAGCAGCCCCGGGACATCGCTAGGTTCACCCCTCCACTTT. It codes for CASSPGTSLGSPLHF. Full variable domain (missing parts from reference TRBV5-6 and TRBJ1-6): DAGVTQSPTHLIKTRGQQVTLRCSPKSGHDTVSWYQQALGQGPQFIFQYYEEEERQRGNFPDRFSGHQFPNYSSELNVNALLLGDSALYLCASSPGTSLGSPLHFGNGTRLTVT.